These 18 T cell receptor beta chains were sequenced from one sample in a study of radiotherapy plus CTLA-4 blockade in lung cancer listed by TCRdb under 2018. Libraries came from the immunoSEQ multiplex PCR assay. The immuneACCESS repertoire file appears here via TCRdb, limited to in-frame rearrangements. These files lack a portion of the clones; in checked studies, under half of the deficit traces to unresolved V genes, and the cause of the others is not known. In all, the sample holds some 92,000 clones, and about 81% of those were seen once. Under 4% of the sample goes to the ten largest clones. Specimen: peripheral blood, collected from a patient treated with radiotherapy plus ipilimumab. The receptors stem from a human donor with non-small cell lung cancer who had a partial response to radiotherapy plus ipilimumab.

V is TRBV5-1 and J is TRBJ2-3; 9 bases agree with TRBD1. The CDR3 has 14 residues. The junction had 3 bases not matched to a gene; V was cut back by 3 bases and J by 4 bases. The germline V gene has CDR1 SGHRS and CDR2 YFSETQ. Here the CDR3 DNA reads TGCGCCAGCAGCTGGGACAGGGTACCAGATACGCAGTATTTT. It specifies CASSWDRVPDTQYF.

The genes are TRBV6-5 and TRBJ1-4; maybe TRBD1 (6 bases). Germline V gene data show CDR1 as MNHEY and CDR2 as SVGAGI. V was trimmed by 0 bases and J by 9 bases, leaving 8 bases between them. There are 13 residues in the CDR3. In nucleotides, the CDR3 is TGTGCCAGCAGTTACTCACAGGGACAAAAACTGTTTTTT. Its protein product is CASSYSQGQKLFF.

This chain connects TRBV2 to TRBJ2-1, with 9 bases lining up with TRBD1. The CDR3 is 14 amino acids. Germline V gene sequence: CDR1 SNHLY, CDR2 FYNNEI. Germline trimming cut 7 bases from V and 4 bases from J; bases unmatched to any gene: 5. The CDR3 loop is CASKRDRDYNEQFF. CDR3 nucleotides: TGTGCCAGCAAGCGGGACAGGGATTACAATGAGCAGTTCTTC.

The CDR3 DNA reads TGTGCCAGCAGTGAAGGCGCCTCTACTGTATACGAGCAGTACTTC. The encoded protein is CASSEGASTVYEQYF. This chain uses TRBV2 with TRBJ2-7, with unresolved D. Trimming took 1 base from V and 4 from J, leaving 14 bases between them. The germline V gene encodes CDR1 SNHLY and CDR2 FYNNEI. This CDR3 spans 15 amino acids.

The rearrangement joins TRBV5-4 to TRBJ2-7; D possibly corresponds to TRBD1 (6 bases). Looked up from germline, CDR1 is SGHNT and CDR2 is YYREEE (reference sequence). The CDR3 spans 15 residues. The V gene lost 4 bases and the J gene lost 4 bases, with 18 bases spanning the gap. CDR3 residues: CASSPQSGDGYEQYF. DNA for the CDR3: TGTGCCAGCAGCCCCCAGTCAGGGGACGGGTACGAGCAGTACTTC.

This chain joins TRBV5-1 and TRBJ2-1, with 10 bases lining up with TRBD2. This CDR3 is 17 amino acids long. V lost 4 bases and J lost 7; bases outside the gene matches: 14. Germline V gene lookup returns CDR1 SGHRS and CDR2 YFSETQ. CDR3 protein: CASSLLAGGQFGNEQFF. The CDR3 coding sequence is TGCGCCAGCAGCCTGTTAGCGGGAGGACAATTCGGGAATGAGCAGTTCTTC.

The genes are TRBV28 and TRBJ2-1; 10 nucleotides align to TRBD2. Germline V gene lookup returns CDR1 MDHEN and CDR2 SYDVKM. The CDR3 loop spans 15 amino acids. V lost 5 bases to trimming and J lost 7 bases; unmatched junction nucleotides: 8. The CDR3 DNA reads TGTGCCAGCAGTCCCCTGGTGGGACTAGCGAATGAGCAGTTCTTC. This encodes CASSPLVGLANEQFF.

The rearrangement uses TRBV2 and TRBJ1-2, with TRBD1 matching over 9 bases. The V gene end was trimmed by 6 bases and the J gene end by 3 bases; junction bases not matched to a gene: 8. Germline V gene sequence: CDR1 SNHLY, CDR2 FYNNEI. The CDR3 has 15 residues. CDR3 region: CASRDHRGQDYGYTF. In DNA form, the CDR3 reads TGTGCCAGCAGAGACCACAGGGGGCAGGACTATGGCTACACCTTC. The full variable domain, rest sourced from reference TRBV2 and TRBJ1-2, is EPEVTQTPSHQVTQMGQEVILRCVPISNHLYFYWYRQILGQKVEFLVSFYNNEISEKSEIFDDQFSVERPDGSNFTLKIRSTKLEDSAMYFCASRDHRGQDYGYTFGSGTRLTVV.

The chain recombines TRBV7-3 with TRBJ2-1, with a weak D call TRBD2 (6 bases). The CDR3 consists of 13 residues. The germline V gene has CDR1 SGHTA and CDR2 FQGTGA. Trimming shortened V by 1 base and J by 5 bases, and 6 bases separated the two germline ends. The DNA for the CDR3 is TGTGCCAGCAGCTTAATAGCGGACAATGAGCAGTTCTTC. It codes for CASSLIADNEQFF.

The chain carries TRBV28 and TRBJ2-1, with D possibly TRBD1 on 6 matching bases. CDR1 MDHEN and CDR2 SYDVKM come from the germline V gene. This CDR3 comprises 13 residues. Between the trimmed V and J ends, which lost 3 bases and 3 bases, there was a span of 6 bases. The CDR3 bases are TGTGCCAGCAGTTTGACAGGCTACAATGAGCAGTTCTTC. It codes for CASSLTGYNEQFF.

This rearrangement joins TRBV5-5 to TRBJ1-1; D is unclear. The germline V and J ends were trimmed by 3 bases and 1 base, with 10 bases remaining between them. The germline V gene encodes CDR1 SGHKS and CDR2 YYEKEE (reference sequence). The CDR3 extends over 14 amino acids. The CDR3 DNA follows: TGTGCCAGCAGCTCCGCCCCGGGGAACACTGAAGCTTTCTTT. Translation: CASSSAPGNTEAFF.

This clone was recorded once. This chain links TRBV19 with TRBJ2-1; 14 nucleotides align to TRBD2. Germline CDR1 is LNHDA and CDR2 is SQIVND (reference sequence). There are 18 residues in the CDR3. Trimming at V came to 5 bases and at J to 5 bases, leaving 11 bases not matched to a gene. CDR3 residues: CASSSRGTSGRFDNEQFF. CDR3 DNA sequence: TGTGCCAGTAGTTCCCGCGGGACTAGCGGGAGATTCGACAATGAGCAGTTCTTC.

This clone was counted a few times. V usage is TRBV6-1 and J usage is TRBJ1-1; 7 bases fit TRBD1. The germline gives CDR1 MNHNS, CDR2 SASEGT. V was clipped by 6 bases and J by 10 bases; unmatched bases: 17. The CDR3 runs 15 residues. The CDR3 here is CASREHGAGDSRAFF. The DNA for the CDR3 is TGTGCCAGCAGGGAGCATGGGGCAGGGGACAGCCGAGCTTTCTTT.

V usage is TRBV19 and J usage is TRBJ2-7, with 9 bases aligning to TRBD1. The CDR3 totals 16 residues. Losses at the gene ends were 3 bases for V and 5 bases for J; bases not matched to a gene: 11. Germline V gives CDR1 LNHDA, CDR2 SQIVND (reference sequence). The CDR3 sequence: CASSMRGQGWTNEQYF. CDR3 in DNA: TGTGCCAGTAGTATGCGGGGACAGGGATGGACAAACGAGCAGTACTTC.

The V and J genes are TRBV9 and TRBJ1-3; TRBD1 agrees at 7 bases. Germline-derived CDR1 and CDR2 are SGDLS and YYNGEE. The ends lost 3 bases at V and 0 bases at J; junction bases unmatched: 15. The CDR3 totals 19 residues. CDR3 DNA: TGTGCCAGCAGCGAAAGGACAGGCGCCTCCGGTCGCTCTGGAAACACCATATATTTT. Translating gives CASSERTGASGRSGNTIYF.

The J gene is TRBJ2-3, the V gene TRBV9; D is perhaps TRBD2 (7 bases). This CDR3 is 17 amino acids long. V was shortened by 1 base and J by 0 bases, with 15 bases between the two germline ends. CDR1 is SGDLS, CDR2 YYNGEE, per germline. DNA of the CDR3: TGTGCCAGCAGCGTAAGGGGGGGGTCTCCTAGCACAGATACGCAGTATTTT. Its protein product is CASSVRGGSPSTDTQYF.

This clone came up once. This chain uses TRBV11-3 with TRBJ2-1; a weak D match, TRBD2 (6 bases). V lost 1 base to trimming and J lost 0 bases, with 10 bases between them. CDR3 length: 16 amino acids. From germline, CDR1 is SGHNT and CDR2 YENEEA. Here the CDR3 reads CASSLGSGGSYNEQFF. As DNA, the CDR3 is TGTGCCAGCAGCTTAGGTAGCGGAGGCTCCTACAATGAGCAGTTCTTC. Combining the CDR3 with reference TRBV11-3 and TRBJ2-1 gives the whole variable domain EAGVVQSPRYKIIEKKQPVAFWCNPISGHNTLYWYLQNLGQGPELLIRYENEEAVDDSQLPKDRFSAERLKGVDSTLKIQPAELGDSAVYLCASSLGSGGSYNEQFFGPGTRLTVL.

The chain uses TRBV10-3 and TRBJ2-2; no firm D call. The CDR3 has 15 residues. V was trimmed by 4 bases and J by 6 bases, leaving 15 bases between them. Germline CDR1 reads ENHRY; CDR2 reads SYGVKD. CDR3: CAISASPAGAGELFF. In DNA, the CDR3 is TGTGCCATCAGTGCCAGCCCAGCTGGAGCCGGGGAGCTGTTTTTT.